One and the same sample provided the 14 T cell receptor beta chains below, sequenced in a study of blood T cell repertoires in COVID-19. Produced via immunoSEQ multiplex PCR; TCRdb's table is partial and in-frame only. The data contain fewer than 100,000 clones, around nine tenths of them singletons. Sequenced input: peripheral blood. The receptor set was obtained from a woman at least 80 years old with acute or convalescent COVID-19.

V gene TRBV7-8 combines with J gene TRBJ1-2; TRBD1 agrees at 7 bases. This CDR3 comprises 15 residues. V shed 2 bases, J shed 8 bases, and the junction held 11 bases outside the gene matches. Germline V lookup: CDR1 SGHVS, CDR2 FQNEAQ. The CDR3 region has the DNA TGTGCCAGCAGCTTATCCGGATCACAGGGGAACGGCTACACCTTC. It is translated as CASSLSGSQGNGYTF.

The V call is TRBV9, the J call TRBJ1-5; 9 bases are shared with TRBD1. The CDR3 loop spans 15 amino acids. J lost 8 bases, V lost 4 bases, and 10 bases had no gene match. CDR1 is SGDLS, CDR2 YYNGEE, per germline. The CDR3 spells CASSISGTGYEPQHF. As DNA, the CDR3 is TGTGCCAGCAGCATATCCGGGACAGGGTACGAGCCCCAGCATTTT.

The chain joins TRBV7-9 to TRBJ2-7, with 10 bases matching TRBD1. V shed 3 bases and J 6 bases; nucleotides not matched to a gene: 5. There are 14 residues in the CDR3. In germline, CDR1 is SEHNR, CDR2 FQNEAQ (reference sequence). The CDR3 protein is CASSFGQGEGEQYF. CDR3 DNA: TGTGCCAGCAGCTTCGGACAGGGGGAGGGCGAGCAGTACTTC.

This sequence joins TRBV6-1 and TRBJ1-4, with TRBD1 matching over 7 bases. The CDR3 sequence is 15 residues long. With V trimmed by 3 bases and J by 7 bases, 8 bases remained unmatched. The germline gives CDR1 MNHNS, CDR2 SASEGT. The CDR3 nucleotides are TGTGCCAGCAGTGAGGAGGGGGCAGGCGGTGAAAAACTGTTTTTT. It is translated as CASSEEGAGGEKLFF.

The rearrangement joins TRBV2 to TRBJ1-5; TRBD1 is a possible D gene (5 bases). Germline loops: CDR1 SNHLY, CDR2 FYNNEI. The CDR3 spans 15 residues. Between the trimmed V and J ends, which lost 8 bases and 1 base, there was a span of 15 bases. The CDR3 DNA reads as TGTGCCAGCCGAAAAGGGGCAGCGAGCAATCAGCCCCAGCATTTT. This translates into CASRKGAASNQPQHF.

The rearrangement joins TRBV3-1 (or the pseudogene TRBV3-2) to TRBJ2-2; 8 bases are a match to TRBD1. Germline V lookup: CDR1 LGHDT, CDR2 YNNKEL (reference sequence). The CDR3 runs to 16 residues. With 2 bases clipped from V and 4 bases from J, the junction kept 6 bases outside the gene matches. CDR3 amino acids: CASSQPGQVVTGELFF. CDR3 coding DNA: TGTGCCAGCAGCCAACCGGGACAGGTTGTCACCGGGGAGCTGTTTTTT.

This chain joins TRBV19 and TRBJ1-2, with TRBD1 as a possible D gene (6 bases). Germline CDR1 and CDR2: LNHDA and SQIVND (reference sequence). The CDR3 covers 17 residues. The germline V and J ends were trimmed by 0 bases and 0 bases, with 14 bases remaining between them. The CDR3 reads CASSIDLGTLTNYGYTF. CDR3 bases: TGTGCCAGTAGTATAGACCTGGGGACACTGACTAACTATGGCTACACCTTC.

This chain joins TRBV9 and TRBJ2-1, with TRBD2 matching 13 bases. Trimming removed 3 bases from V and 4 bases from J; junction bases left unmatched: 1. The CDR3 length is 15 residues. Germline loops: CDR1 SGDLS, CDR2 YYNGEE. The CDR3 spells CASSEGLAGYNEQFF. In DNA, the CDR3 is TGTGCCAGCAGCGAGGGACTAGCGGGATACAATGAGCAGTTCTTC.

CDR3 bases: TGTGCCAGCAGCCGCGGACAGGGTGATCGTGAAAAACTGTTTTTT. Translated: CASSRGQGDREKLFF. The chain recombines TRBV7-9 with TRBJ1-4; 8 nucleotides align to TRBD1. The CDR3 runs 15 residues. The V segment lost 5 bases and the J segment 7 bases; nucleotides outside the gene matches: 9. The germline gives CDR1 SEHNR, CDR2 FQNEAQ (reference sequence).

This rearrangement joins TRBV6-2 or TRBV6-3 to TRBJ1-5, with a possible D match to TRBD1 (6 bases). This CDR3 region has 14 residues. Germline values: CDR1 MNHEY, CDR2 SVGEGT. V shed 3 bases and J shed 9 bases, with 15 bases lying between them. CDR3 bases: TGTGCCAGCAGTTATGGGGGGGGCTCATGGCCCCAGCATTTT. This encodes CASSYGGGSWPQHF.

CDR3 coding DNA: TGTGCCAGTAGTACGACAGGGAACACTGAAGCTTTCTTT. Its translation is CASSTTGNTEAFF. The chain has TRBV19 and TRBJ1-1; the D gene is possibly TRBD1 (6 bases). The ends were cut back, 4 bases at V and 1 base at J, with 7 bases in the middle. The CDR3 is made up of 13 amino acids. Germline V gives CDR1 LNHDA, CDR2 SQIVND (reference sequence).

This sequence joins TRBV2 and TRBJ2-7, with 13 bases identical to TRBD2. The V segment lost 8 bases and the J segment 6 bases; nucleotides outside the gene matches: 10. CDR3 size: 15 residues. Germline V gene sequence: CDR1 SNHLY, CDR2 FYNNEI. The CDR3 here is CASGGLAGVRGEQYF. Here the CDR3 DNA reads TGTGCCAGCGGCGGACTAGCGGGAGTTAGGGGCGAGCAGTACTTC.

The V gene is TRBV2, the J gene TRBJ2-1; 9 nucleotides align to TRBD2. Trimming removed 8 bases from V and 5 bases from J; junction bases left unmatched: 7. From germline, CDR1 is SNHLY and CDR2 FYNNEI. The CDR3 has 14 residues. In DNA, the CDR3 is TGTGCCAGCTTTAGGCTAGCGGGACACAATGAGCAGTTCTTC. As protein: CASFRLAGHNEQFF.

V and J are TRBV5-1 and TRBJ1-1; the match to TRBD1 covers 7 bases. Germline CDR1 and CDR2: SGHRS and YFSETQ. This CDR3 region has 17 residues. With 1 base clipped from V and 0 bases from J, the junction kept 9 bases outside the gene matches. CDR3 DNA sequence: TGCGCCAGCAGCTTGCGAGGGGGCGGGTTCATGAACACTGAAGCTTTCTTT. Its protein product is CASSLRGGGFMNTEAFF.